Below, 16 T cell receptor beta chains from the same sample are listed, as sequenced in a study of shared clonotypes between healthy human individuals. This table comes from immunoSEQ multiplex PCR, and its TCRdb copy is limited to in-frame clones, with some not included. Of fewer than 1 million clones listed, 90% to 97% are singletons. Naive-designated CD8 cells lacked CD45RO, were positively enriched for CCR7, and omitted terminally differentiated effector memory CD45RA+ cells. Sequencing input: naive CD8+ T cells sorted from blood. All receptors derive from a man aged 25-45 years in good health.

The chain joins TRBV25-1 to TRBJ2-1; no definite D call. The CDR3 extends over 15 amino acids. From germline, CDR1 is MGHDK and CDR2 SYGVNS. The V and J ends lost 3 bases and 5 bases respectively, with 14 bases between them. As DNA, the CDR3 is TGTGCCAGCAGTGAGTTTGGGCCCCTGGACAATGAGCAGTTCTTC. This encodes CASSEFGPLDNEQFF.

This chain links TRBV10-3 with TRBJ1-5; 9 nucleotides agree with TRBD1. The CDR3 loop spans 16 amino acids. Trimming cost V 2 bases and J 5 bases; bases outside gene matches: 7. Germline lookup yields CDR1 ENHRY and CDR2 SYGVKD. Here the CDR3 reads CAISELGTGYDQPQHF. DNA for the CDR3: TGTGCCATCAGTGAGCTCGGGACAGGGTATGATCAGCCCCAGCATTTT.

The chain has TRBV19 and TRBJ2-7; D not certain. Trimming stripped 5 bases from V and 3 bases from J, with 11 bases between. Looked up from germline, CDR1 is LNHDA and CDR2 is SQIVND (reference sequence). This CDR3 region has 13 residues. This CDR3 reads CASSATANYEQYF. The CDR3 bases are TGTGCCAGTAGTGCTACTGCGAACTACGAGCAGTACTTC.

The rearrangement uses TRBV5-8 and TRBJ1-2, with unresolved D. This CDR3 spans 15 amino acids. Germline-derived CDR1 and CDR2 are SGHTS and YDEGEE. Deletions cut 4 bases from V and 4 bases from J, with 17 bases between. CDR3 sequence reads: CASSPRGKNGYGYTF. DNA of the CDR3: TGTGCCAGCAGCCCCCGGGGAAAAAACGGCTATGGCTACACCTTC.

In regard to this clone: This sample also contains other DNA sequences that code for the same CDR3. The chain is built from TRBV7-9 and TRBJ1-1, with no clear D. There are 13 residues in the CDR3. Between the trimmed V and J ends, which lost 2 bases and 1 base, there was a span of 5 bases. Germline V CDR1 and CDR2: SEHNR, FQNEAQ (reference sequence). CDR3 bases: TGTGCCAGCAGCTTAAGTGCGAACACTGAAGCTTTCTTT. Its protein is CASSLSANTEAFF.

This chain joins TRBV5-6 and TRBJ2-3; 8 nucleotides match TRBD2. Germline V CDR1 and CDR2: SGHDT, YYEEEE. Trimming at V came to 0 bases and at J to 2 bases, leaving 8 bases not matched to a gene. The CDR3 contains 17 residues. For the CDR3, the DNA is TGTGCCAGCAGCTTGGTATCGGCGGGAGGACTCACAGATACGCAGTATTTT. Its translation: CASSLVSAGGLTDTQYF.

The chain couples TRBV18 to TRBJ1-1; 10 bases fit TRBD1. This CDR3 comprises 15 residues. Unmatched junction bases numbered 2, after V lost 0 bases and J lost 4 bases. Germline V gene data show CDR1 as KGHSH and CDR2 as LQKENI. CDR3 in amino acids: CASSPPTGGGTEAFF. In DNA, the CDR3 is TGTGCCAGCTCACCACCGACAGGGGGCGGCACTGAAGCTTTCTTT.

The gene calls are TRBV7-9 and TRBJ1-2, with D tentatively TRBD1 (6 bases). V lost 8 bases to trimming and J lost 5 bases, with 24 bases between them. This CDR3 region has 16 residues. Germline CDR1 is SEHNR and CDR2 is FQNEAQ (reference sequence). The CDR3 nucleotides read TGTGCCAGCGATGGGGGGGCAAGCCCCCTCACATATGGCTACACCTTC. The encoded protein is CASDGGASPLTYGYTF.

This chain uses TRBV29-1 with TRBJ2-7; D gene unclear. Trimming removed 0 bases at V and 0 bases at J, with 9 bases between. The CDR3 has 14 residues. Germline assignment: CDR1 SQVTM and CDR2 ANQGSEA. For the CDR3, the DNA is TGCAGCGTTGAAGATCAATCTAGCTCCTACGAGCAGTACTTC. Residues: CSVEDQSSSYEQYF.

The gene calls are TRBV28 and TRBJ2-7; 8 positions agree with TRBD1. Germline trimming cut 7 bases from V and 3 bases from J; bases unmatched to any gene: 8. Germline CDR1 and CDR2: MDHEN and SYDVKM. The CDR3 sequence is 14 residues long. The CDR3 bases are TGTGCCAGCATCGACAGGGGACCTCTCTACGAGCAGTACTTC. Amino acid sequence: CASIDRGPLYEQYF.

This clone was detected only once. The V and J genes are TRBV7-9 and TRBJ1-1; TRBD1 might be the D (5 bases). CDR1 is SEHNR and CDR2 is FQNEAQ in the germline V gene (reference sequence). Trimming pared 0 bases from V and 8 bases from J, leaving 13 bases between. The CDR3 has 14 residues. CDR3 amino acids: CASSLAALGGEAFF. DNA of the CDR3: TGTGCCAGCAGCTTAGCGGCCCTTGGGGGGGAAGCTTTCTTT.

The CDR3 DNA is TGTGCCAGCAGCTTCCTGCGAGGGGATGAGCAGTTCTTC. It codes for CASSFLRGDEQFF. The genes are TRBV7-3 and TRBJ2-1; D may correspond to TRBD1 or TRBD2 (5 bases each). Germline V gene data show CDR1 as SGHTA and CDR2 as FQGTGA. The CDR3 length is 13 residues. V lost 3 bases and J lost 8, with 11 bases in between.

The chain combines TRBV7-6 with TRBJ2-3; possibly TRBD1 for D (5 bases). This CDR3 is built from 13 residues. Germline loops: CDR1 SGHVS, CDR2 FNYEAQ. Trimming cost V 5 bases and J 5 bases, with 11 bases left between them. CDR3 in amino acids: CASSRTGLDTQYF. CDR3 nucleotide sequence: TGTGCCAGCAGCAGAACAGGCTTAGATACGCAGTATTTT. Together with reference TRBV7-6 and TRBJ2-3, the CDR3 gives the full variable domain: GAGVSQSPRYKVTKRGQDVALRCDPISGHVSLYWYRQALGQGPEFLTYFNYEAQQDKSGLPNDRFSAERPEGSISTLTIQRTEQRDSAMYRCASSRTGLDTQYFGPGTRLTVL.

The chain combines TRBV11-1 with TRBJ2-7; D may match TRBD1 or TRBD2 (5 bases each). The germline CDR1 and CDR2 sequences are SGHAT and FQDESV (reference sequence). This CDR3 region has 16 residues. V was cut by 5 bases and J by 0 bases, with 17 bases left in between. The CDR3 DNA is TGTGCCAGCAGCCCACATCAGGGCGGGTCCTCCTACGAGCAGTACTTC. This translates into CASSPHQGGSSYEQYF.

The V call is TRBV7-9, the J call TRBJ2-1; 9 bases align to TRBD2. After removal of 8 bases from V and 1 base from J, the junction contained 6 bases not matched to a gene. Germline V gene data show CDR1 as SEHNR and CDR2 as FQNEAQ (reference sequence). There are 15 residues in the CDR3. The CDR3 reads CASGVAGASYNEQFF. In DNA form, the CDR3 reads TGTGCCAGCGGGGTAGCGGGAGCATCCTACAATGAGCAGTTCTTC.

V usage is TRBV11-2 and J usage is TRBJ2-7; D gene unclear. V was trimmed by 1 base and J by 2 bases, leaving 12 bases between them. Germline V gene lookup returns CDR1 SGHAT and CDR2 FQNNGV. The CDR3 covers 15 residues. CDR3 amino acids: CASSLVSAPTYEQYF. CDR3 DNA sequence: TGTGCCAGCAGCTTAGTCTCCGCGCCTACCTACGAGCAGTACTTC.